The 15 T cell receptor beta chains below come from one sample, sequenced in a study of T cell responses to AZD1222 COVID-19 vaccine. The assay was immunoSEQ multiplex PCR, and TCRdb's table has in-frame clones only and misses some. The table shows over 85,000 clones, with roughly 90% occurring only once. The sample was peripheral blood, taken 28 days after the second AZD1222 dose. The receptors derive from an adult who received the AZD1222 COVID-19 vaccine.

The CDR3 region is CASAQSQGSVEKLFF. CDR3 nucleotides: TGTGCCAGCGCGCAGTCACAGGGAAGTGTTGAAAAACTGTTTTTT. This chain links TRBV7-6 with TRBJ1-4, with D possibly being TRBD1 (6 bases). Trimming stripped 8 bases from V and 7 bases from J, with 20 bases between. This CDR3 contains 15 residues. Germline CDR1 reads SGHVS; CDR2 reads FNYEAQ. Looking up the rest from reference TRBV7-6 and TRBJ1-4 gives the full variable domain: GAGVSQSPRYKVTKRGQDVALRCDPISGHVSLYWYRQALGQGPEFLTYFNYEAQQDKSGLPNDRFSAERPEGSISTLTIQRTEQRDSAMYRCASAQSQGSVEKLFFGSGTQLSVL.

This chain links TRBV18 with TRBJ1-1; D remains ambiguous. Per germline, CDR1 KGHSH and CDR2 LQKENI. The CDR3 totals 16 residues. Trimming pared 3 bases from V and 1 base from J, leaving 15 bases between. CDR3 region: CASSPQPRTANTEAFF. The CDR3 DNA reads as TGTGCCAGCTCACCTCAACCAAGGACGGCGAACACTGAAGCTTTCTTT.

This clone was seen only once. The genes are TRBV11-1 and TRBJ2-5; maybe TRBD1 (6 bases). This CDR3 region has 12 residues. CDR1 is SGHAT and CDR2 is FQDESV in the germline V gene (reference sequence). The V end lost 5 bases, the J end lost 2 bases, and 6 bases lay between the germline ends. CDR3 sequence (DNA): TGTGCCAGCAGCAGGGGGCAAGAGACCCAGTACTTC. This encodes CASSRGQETQYF.

This chain joins TRBV9 and TRBJ2-3; the match to TRBD2 covers 9 bases. Losses at the gene ends were 1 base for V and 4 bases for J; bases not matched to a gene: 4. Germline V lookup: CDR1 SGDLS, CDR2 YYNGEE. The CDR3 totals 15 residues. The CDR3 nucleotides read TGTGCCAGCAGCGTAACGGGCGGGGGGGCAGATACGCAGTATTTT. It encodes CASSVTGGGADTQYF.

This clone has just a few counts. The chain uses TRBV7-3 and TRBJ2-5; 12 nucleotides match TRBD2. Germline CDR1 SGHTA, CDR2 FQGTGA. This CDR3 has 20 residues. The V segment lost 1 base and the J segment 5 bases; nucleotides outside the gene matches: 17. This CDR3 is CASSLKAASGLAGPGETQYF. The DNA of the CDR3 is TGTGCCAGCAGCTTAAAGGCGGCTAGTGGACTAGCGGGGCCGGGGGAGACCCAGTACTTC.

The V and J genes are TRBV19 and TRBJ1-1; possible D gene TRBD1, 5 bases. Deletions cut 5 bases from V and 6 bases from J, with 16 bases between. CDR1 LNHDA and CDR2 SQIVND come from the germline V gene (reference sequence). This CDR3 contains 14 residues. CDR3 sequence reads: CASSPSTNRPEAFF. CDR3 coding DNA: TGTGCCAGTAGTCCCTCCACGAACAGGCCTGAAGCTTTCTTT.

The V call is TRBV3-1 (or the pseudogene TRBV3-2), the J call TRBJ2-2; no clear D gene. V lost 1 base to trimming and J lost 4 bases, with 7 bases between them. CDR3 size: 14 residues. The germline V gene encodes CDR1 LGHDT and CDR2 YNNKEL (reference sequence). This chain's CDR3 is CASSQAPATGELFF. The DNA of the CDR3 is TGTGCCAGCAGCCAAGCCCCCGCCACCGGGGAGCTGTTTTTT.

The J gene is TRBJ2-1, the V gene TRBV29-1; possible D gene TRBD1, 5 bases. The germline CDR1 and CDR2 sequences are SQVTM and ANQGSEA. V lost 2 bases and J 9 bases, leaving 11 bases between the germline ends. The CDR3 covers 12 residues. The CDR3 here is CSVEKGAGEQFF. The CDR3 DNA is TGCAGCGTTGAAAAAGGGGCAGGTGAGCAGTTCTTC.

CDR3 amino acids: CASSSQGAFYNSPLHF. The DNA of the CDR3 is TGTGCCAGCAGCTCTCAGGGCGCCTTCTATAATTCACCCCTCCACTTT. This chain joins TRBV7-2 and TRBJ1-6; tentative D call: TRBD1 (5 bases). V shed 4 bases and J shed 3 bases, with 13 bases lying between them. This CDR3 is 16 amino acids long. Germline V gene sequence: CDR1 SGHTA, CDR2 FQGNSA.

The chain combines TRBV5-4 with TRBJ1-2; TRBD1 matches at 8 bases. This CDR3 region has 16 residues. The V gene end was trimmed by 5 bases and the J gene end by 0 bases; junction bases not matched to a gene: 9. Germline lookup yields CDR1 SGHNT and CDR2 YYREEE (reference sequence). The DNA of the CDR3 is TGTGCCAGCAGACGGGGACAGGCGACGTCTAACTATGGCTACACCTTC. This gives the protein CASRRGQATSNYGYTF.

V and J are TRBV10-1 and TRBJ1-2, with D maybe TRBD1 (5 bases). Germline V gene data show CDR1 as WNHNN and CDR2 as SYGVQD (reference sequence). Trimming left V 2 bases short and J 6 bases short, with 13 bases between. CDR3 length equals 14 residues. The CDR3 DNA sequence: TGCGCCAGCAGTGAGGCCGGCAGGGCGCATGGCTACACCTTC. Protein product: CASSEAGRAHGYTF.

V gene TRBV28 combines with J gene TRBJ2-2; the D is unclear. The germline gives CDR1 MDHEN, CDR2 SYDVKM. CDR3 length: 19 residues. The V gene lost 5 bases and the J gene lost 0 bases, with 22 bases spanning the gap. The CDR3 protein is CASSRAVLLVDTNTGELFF. In DNA, the CDR3 is TGTGCCAGCAGTCGGGCAGTCCTCTTAGTAGATACGAACACCGGGGAGCTGTTTTTT.

In its sample, this clone was seen once. The V call is TRBV6-5, the J call TRBJ2-7; D might be TRBD1 or TRBD2, each matching 5 bases. V lost 3 bases and J 3 bases, leaving 12 bases between the germline ends. This CDR3 comprises 14 residues. Germline V gene lookup returns CDR1 MNHEY and CDR2 SVGAGI. CDR3 in DNA: TGTGCCAGCAGTTATGGGGGTACAGACTACGAGCAGTACTTC. Encoded protein: CASSYGGTDYEQYF.

The chain is built from TRBV7-9 and TRBJ1-1; D not resolved. The germline V and J ends were trimmed by 5 bases and 1 base, with 11 bases remaining between them. The CDR3 totals 14 residues. Germline V CDR1 and CDR2: SEHNR, FQNEAQ (reference sequence). The CDR3 DNA reads as TGTGCCAGCAGCCGAGGGTTATCGAACACTGAAGCTTTCTTT. Amino acid sequence: CASSRGLSNTEAFF.

J is TRBJ2-7 and V is TRBV4-3; D might be TRBD1 or TRBD2, each matching 5 bases. The CDR3 spans 15 residues. Germline CDR1 LGHNA, CDR2 YSLEER. Trimming took off 0 bases at V and 2 bases at J, with 11 bases between the two ends. This CDR3 is CASSQDDGGTYEQYF. CDR3 sequence (DNA): TGCGCCAGCAGCCAAGATGATGGGGGTACCTACGAGCAGTACTTC.